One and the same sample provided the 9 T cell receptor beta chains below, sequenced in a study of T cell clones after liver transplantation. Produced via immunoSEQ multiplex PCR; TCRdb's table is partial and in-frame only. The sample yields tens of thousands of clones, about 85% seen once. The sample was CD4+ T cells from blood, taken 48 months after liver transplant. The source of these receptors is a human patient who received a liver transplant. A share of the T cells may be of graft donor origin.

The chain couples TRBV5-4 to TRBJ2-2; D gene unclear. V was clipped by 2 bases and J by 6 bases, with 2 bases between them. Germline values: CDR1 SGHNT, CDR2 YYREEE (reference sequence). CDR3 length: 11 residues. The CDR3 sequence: CASSLAGELFF. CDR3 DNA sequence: TGTGCCAGCAGCTTAGCCGGGGAGCTGTTTTTT. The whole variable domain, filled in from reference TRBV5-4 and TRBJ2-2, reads ETGVTQSPTHLIKTRGQQVTLRCSSQSGHNTVSWYQQALGQGPQFIFQYYREEENGRGNFPPRFSGLQFPNYSSELNVNALELDDSALYLCASSLAGELFFGEGSRLTVL.

CDR3 coding DNA: TGCGCCAGCAGCGGCGTGGTCAGCTACGAGCAGTACTTC. Its translation: CASSGVVSYEQYF. V usage is TRBV5-1 and J usage is TRBJ2-7; D is unclear. V was pared by 4 bases and J by 3 bases, with 11 bases between. CDR1 and CDR2 from the germline V gene are SGHRS and YFSETQ. The CDR3 extends over 13 amino acids.

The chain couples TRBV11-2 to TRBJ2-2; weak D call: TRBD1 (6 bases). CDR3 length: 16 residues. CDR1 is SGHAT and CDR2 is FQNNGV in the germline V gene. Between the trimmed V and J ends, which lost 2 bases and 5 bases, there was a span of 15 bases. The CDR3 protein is CASSLPRGGPTGELFF. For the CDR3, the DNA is TGTGCCAGCAGCTTACCCCGAGGGGGACCTACCGGGGAGCTGTTTTTT.

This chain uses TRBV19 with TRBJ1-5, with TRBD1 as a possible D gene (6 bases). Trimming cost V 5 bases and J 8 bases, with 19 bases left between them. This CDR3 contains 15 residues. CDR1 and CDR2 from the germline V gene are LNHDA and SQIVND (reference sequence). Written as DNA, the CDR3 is TGTGCCAGTAGTTACCCCCTCGGGGGCAACGAGCCCCAGCATTTT. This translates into CASSYPLGGNEPQHF. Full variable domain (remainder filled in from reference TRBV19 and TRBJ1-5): DGGITQSPKYLFRKEGQNVTLSCEQNLNHDAMYWYRQDPGQGLRLIYYSQIVNDFQKGDIAEGYSVSREKKESFPLTVTSAQKNPTAFYLCASSYPLGGNEPQHFGDGTRLSIL.

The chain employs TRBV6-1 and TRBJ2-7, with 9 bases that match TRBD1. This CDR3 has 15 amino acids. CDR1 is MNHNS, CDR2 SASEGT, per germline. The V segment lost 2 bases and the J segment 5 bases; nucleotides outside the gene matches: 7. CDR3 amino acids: CASSERDRANHEQYF. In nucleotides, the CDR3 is TGTGCCAGCAGTGAAAGGGACAGGGCGAACCACGAGCAGTACTTC.

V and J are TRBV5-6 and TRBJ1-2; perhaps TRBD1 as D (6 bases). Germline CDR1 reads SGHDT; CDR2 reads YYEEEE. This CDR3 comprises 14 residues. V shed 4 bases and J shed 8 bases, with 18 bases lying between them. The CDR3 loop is CASSPRLGARGYTF. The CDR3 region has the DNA TGTGCCAGCAGCCCGCGGCTGGGGGCGCGGGGCTACACCTTC.

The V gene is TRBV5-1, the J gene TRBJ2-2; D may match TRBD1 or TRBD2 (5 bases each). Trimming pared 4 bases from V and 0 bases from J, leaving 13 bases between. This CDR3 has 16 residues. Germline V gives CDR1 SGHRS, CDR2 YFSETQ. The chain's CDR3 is CASSLDGGANTGELFF. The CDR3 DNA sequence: TGCGCCAGCAGCCTGGATGGGGGAGCGAACACCGGGGAGCTGTTTTTT.

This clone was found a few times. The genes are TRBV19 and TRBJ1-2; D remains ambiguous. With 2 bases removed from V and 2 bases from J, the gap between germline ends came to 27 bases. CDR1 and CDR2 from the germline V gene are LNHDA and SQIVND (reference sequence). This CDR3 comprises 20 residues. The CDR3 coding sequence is TGTGCCAGTAGTATACTATCCCCCGGAGGATTCGGGCAAGGGAACTATGGCTACACCTTC. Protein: CASSILSPGGFGQGNYGYTF.

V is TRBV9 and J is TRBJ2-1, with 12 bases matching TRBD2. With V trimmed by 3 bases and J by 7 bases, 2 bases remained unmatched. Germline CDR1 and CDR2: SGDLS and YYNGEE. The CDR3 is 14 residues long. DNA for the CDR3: TGTGCCAGCAGCGCCGGACTAGCGGGGAATGAGCAGTTCTTC. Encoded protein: CASSAGLAGNEQFF.